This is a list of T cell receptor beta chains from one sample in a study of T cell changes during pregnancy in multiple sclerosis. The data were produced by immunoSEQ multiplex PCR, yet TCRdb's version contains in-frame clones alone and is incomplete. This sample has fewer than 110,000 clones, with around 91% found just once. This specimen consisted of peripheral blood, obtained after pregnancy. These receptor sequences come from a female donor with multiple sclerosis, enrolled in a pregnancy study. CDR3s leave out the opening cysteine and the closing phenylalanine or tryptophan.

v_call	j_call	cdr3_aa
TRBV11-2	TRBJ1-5	ASSPRTGGNNQPQH
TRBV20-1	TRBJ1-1	SAAGGTEAF
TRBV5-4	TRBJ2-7	ASGDRDRGPEQY
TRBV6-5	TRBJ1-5	ASSLVGGGNQPQH
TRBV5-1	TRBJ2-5	ASSFRGASGYQETQY
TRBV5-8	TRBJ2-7	ASSPDRGDEQY
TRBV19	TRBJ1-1	ASSRGIDTEAF
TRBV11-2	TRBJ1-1	ASSLIGGASTEAF
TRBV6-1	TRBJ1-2	ASTRDNYGYT
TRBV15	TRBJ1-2	ATSRDRQAINYGYT
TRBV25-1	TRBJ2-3	ASSGPTSRRKY
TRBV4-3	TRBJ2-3	ASSQELRIRRASTDTQY
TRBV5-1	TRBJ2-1	ASTNWAGSRVPLEGEQF
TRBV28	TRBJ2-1	ASSQWGGRSSPGEQF
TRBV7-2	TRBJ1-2	ASSLARATGDGYT
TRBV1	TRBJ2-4	TSSQEARNREHIQY
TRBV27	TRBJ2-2	ASSGRGGFVAGELF
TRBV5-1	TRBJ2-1	ASRPRTGGYNEQF
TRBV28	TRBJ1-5	ASRDRGLSYGPQH
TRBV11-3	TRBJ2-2	ASSPGGVGTGELF
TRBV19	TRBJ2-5	ASSIPPLETQY
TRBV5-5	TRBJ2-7	ASSLAGQAGEQY
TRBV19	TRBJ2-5	ASRRVGGRETQY
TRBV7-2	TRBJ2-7	ASSLIGLAGPYEQY
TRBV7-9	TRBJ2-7	ASSLGQIYEQY
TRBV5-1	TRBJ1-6	ASSLNRGNSPLH
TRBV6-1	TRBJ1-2	ASSEGGSKLYGYT
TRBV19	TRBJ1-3	ASTRDRAGNTIY
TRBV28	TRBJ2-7	ASSFRQGPIYEQY
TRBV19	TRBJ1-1	ASSSQGGMNTEAF
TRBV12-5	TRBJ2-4	ASGDTGTAKNIQY
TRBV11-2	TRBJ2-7	ASSVYGQGYEQY
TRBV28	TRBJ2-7	ASTQGSSYEQY
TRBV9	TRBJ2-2	ASSVVGSVNTGELF
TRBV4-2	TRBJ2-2	ASSQASGLAEGGGELF
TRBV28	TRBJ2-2	ASSLSHGELF
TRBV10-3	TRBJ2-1	AISESSDRAF
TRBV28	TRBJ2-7	ASRQDLGTGYEQY